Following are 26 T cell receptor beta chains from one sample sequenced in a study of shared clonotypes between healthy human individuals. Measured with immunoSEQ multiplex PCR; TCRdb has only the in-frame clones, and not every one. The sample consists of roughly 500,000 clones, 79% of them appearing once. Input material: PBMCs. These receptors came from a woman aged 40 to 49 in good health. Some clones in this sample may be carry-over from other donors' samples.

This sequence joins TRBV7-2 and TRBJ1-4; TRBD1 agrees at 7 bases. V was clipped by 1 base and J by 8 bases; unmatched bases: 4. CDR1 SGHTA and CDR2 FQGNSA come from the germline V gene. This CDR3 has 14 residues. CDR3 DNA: TGTGCCAGCAGCTTAGGAAGGGGGCAGGAAAAACTGTTTTTT. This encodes CASSLGRGQEKLFF.

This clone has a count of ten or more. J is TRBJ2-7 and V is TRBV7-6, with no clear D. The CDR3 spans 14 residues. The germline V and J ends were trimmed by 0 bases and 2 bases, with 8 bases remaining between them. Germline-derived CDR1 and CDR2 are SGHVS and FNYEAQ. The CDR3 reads CASSLAQYTYEQYF. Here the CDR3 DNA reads TGTGCCAGCAGCTTAGCCCAATACACCTACGAGCAGTACTTC.

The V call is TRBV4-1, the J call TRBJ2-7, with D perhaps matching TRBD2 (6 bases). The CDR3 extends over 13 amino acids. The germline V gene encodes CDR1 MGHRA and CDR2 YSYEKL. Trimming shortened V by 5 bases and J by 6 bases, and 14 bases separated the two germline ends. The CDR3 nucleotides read TGCGCCAGCAGCGAATTTCTAGCGACCGAGCAGTACTTC. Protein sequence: CASSEFLATEQYF.

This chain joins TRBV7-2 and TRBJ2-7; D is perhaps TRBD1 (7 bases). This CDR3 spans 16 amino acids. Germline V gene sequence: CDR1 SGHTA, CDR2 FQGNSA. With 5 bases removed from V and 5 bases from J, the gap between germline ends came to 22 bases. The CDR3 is CASSLQSGGGLDEQYF. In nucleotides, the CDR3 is TGTGCCAGCAGCCTCCAGTCCGGAGGGGGCTTGGACGAGCAGTACTTC.

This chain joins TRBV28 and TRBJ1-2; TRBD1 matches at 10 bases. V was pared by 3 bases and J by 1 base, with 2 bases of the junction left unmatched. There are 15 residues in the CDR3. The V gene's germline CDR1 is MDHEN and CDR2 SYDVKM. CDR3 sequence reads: CASSFRTGGNYGYTF. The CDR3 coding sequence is TGTGCCAGCAGTTTTAGGACAGGGGGTAACTATGGCTACACCTTC.

CDR3 nucleotide sequence: TGTGCCAGCAGCATCGAGGGGGCCCCTAGGGGCTACACCTTC. It specifies CASSIEGAPRGYTF. The chain carries TRBV9 and TRBJ1-2; 7 positions match TRBD1. Germline values: CDR1 SGDLS, CDR2 YYNGEE. V was clipped by 4 bases and J by 8 bases; unmatched bases: 11. The CDR3 has 14 amino acids.

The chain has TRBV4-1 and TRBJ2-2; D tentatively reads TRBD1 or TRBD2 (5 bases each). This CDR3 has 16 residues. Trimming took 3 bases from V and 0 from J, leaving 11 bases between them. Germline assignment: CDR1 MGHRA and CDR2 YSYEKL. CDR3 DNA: TGCGCCAGCAGCCATATGGGGGTTTCGAACACCGGGGAGCTGTTTTTT. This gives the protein CASSHMGVSNTGELFF.

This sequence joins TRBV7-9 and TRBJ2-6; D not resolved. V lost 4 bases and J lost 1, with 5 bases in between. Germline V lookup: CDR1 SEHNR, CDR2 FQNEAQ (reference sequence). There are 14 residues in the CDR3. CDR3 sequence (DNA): TGTGCCAGCAGCTCCAGATCTGGGGCCAACGTCCTGACTTTC. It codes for CASSSRSGANVLTF.

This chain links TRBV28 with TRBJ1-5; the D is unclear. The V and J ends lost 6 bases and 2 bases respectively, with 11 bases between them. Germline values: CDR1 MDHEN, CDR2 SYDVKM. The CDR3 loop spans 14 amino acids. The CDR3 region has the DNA TGTGCCAGCAGACAACCTGTAGGCAATCAGCCCCAGCATTTT. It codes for CASRQPVGNQPQHF.

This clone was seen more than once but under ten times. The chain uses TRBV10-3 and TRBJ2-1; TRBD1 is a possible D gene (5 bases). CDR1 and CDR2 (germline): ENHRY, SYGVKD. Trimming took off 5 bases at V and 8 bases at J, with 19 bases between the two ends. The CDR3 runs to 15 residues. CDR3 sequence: CAISPARGSEDEQFF. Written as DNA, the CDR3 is TGTGCCATCAGTCCCGCAAGGGGAAGTGAGGATGAGCAGTTCTTC.

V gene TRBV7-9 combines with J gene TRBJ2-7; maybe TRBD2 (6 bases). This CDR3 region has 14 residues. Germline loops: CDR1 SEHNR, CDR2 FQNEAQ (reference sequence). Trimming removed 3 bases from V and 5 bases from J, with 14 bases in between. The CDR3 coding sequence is TGTGCCAGCAGCTTGATGGGGGGTAGCGACGAGCAGTACTTC. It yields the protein CASSLMGGSDEQYF.

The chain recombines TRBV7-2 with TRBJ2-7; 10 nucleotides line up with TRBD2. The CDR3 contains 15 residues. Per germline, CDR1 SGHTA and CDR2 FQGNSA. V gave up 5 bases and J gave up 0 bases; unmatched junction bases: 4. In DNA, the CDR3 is TGTGCCAGCAGCCCCCGACTAGCGGGCTCCTACGAGCAGTACTTC. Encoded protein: CASSPRLAGSYEQYF.

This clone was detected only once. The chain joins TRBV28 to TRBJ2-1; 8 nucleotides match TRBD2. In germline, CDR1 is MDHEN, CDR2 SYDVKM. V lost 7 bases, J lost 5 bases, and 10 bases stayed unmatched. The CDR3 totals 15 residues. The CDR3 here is CASTLLAGLNNEQFF. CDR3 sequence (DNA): TGTGCCAGCACCTTGTTAGCGGGACTGAACAATGAGCAGTTCTTC.

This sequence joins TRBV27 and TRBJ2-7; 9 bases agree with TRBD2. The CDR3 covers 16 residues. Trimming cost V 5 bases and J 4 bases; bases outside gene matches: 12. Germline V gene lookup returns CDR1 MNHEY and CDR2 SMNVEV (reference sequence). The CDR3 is CASSPPGSGRFYEQYF. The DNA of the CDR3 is TGTGCCAGCAGTCCTCCAGGGAGCGGGAGGTTTTACGAGCAGTACTTC.

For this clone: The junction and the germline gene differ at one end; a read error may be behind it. The CDR3 here is CATSRDSSTSRF. In DNA form, the CDR3 reads TGTGCCACCAGCAGAGATTCTTCCACTAGCAGGTTC. This sequence joins TRBV15 and TRBJ2-3; tentative D call: TRBD2 (6 bases). This CDR3 has 12 amino acids. CDR1 is LNHNV and CDR2 is YYDKDF in the germline V gene (reference sequence).

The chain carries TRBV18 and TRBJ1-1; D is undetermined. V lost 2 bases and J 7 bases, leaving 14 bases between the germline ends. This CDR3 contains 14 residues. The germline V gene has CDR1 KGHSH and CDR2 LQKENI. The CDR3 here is CASSPGWQSNEAFF. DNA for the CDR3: TGTGCCAGCTCACCAGGGTGGCAGTCCAATGAAGCTTTCTTT.

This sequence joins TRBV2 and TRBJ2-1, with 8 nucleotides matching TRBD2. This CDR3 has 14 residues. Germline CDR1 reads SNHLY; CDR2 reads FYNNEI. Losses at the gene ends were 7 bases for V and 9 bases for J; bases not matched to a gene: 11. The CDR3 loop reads CASTLGLVGGEQFF. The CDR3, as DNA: TGTGCCAGCACCCTGGGACTAGTGGGCGGTGAGCAGTTCTTC.

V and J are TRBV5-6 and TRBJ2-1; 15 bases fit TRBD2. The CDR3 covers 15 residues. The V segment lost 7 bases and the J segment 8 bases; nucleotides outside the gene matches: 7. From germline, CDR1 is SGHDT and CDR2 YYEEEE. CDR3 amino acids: CASGVGTSGRYEQFF. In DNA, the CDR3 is TGTGCCAGCGGGGTCGGGACTAGCGGGAGGTATGAGCAGTTCTTC.

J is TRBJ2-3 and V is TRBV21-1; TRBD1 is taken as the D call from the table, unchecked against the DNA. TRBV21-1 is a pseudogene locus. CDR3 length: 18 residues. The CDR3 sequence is CASNKTPDTEHTADTQYF. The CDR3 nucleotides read TGTGCCAGCAACAAAACCCCGGACACGGAACACACGGCAGATACGCAGTATTTT.

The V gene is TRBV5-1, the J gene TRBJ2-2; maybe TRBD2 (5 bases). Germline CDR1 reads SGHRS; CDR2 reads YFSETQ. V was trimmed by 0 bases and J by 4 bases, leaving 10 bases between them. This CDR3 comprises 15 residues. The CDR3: CASSLGLALTGELFF. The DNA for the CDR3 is TGCGCCAGCAGCTTGGGGCTAGCACTCACCGGGGAGCTGTTTTTT.

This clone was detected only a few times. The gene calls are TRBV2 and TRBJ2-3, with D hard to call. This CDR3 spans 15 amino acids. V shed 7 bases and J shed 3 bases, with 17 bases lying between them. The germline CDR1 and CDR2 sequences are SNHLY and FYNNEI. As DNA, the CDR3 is TGTGCCAGCACTGAGACTCGAGTTCCTACAGATACGCAGTATTTT. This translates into CASTETRVPTDTQYF.

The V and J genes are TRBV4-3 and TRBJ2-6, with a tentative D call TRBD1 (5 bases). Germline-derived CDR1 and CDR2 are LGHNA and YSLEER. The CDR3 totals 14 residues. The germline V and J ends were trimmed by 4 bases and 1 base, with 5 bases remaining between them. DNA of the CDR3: TGCGCCAGCAGCCCAGGGTCTGGGGCCAACGTCCTGACTTTC. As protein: CASSPGSGANVLTF.

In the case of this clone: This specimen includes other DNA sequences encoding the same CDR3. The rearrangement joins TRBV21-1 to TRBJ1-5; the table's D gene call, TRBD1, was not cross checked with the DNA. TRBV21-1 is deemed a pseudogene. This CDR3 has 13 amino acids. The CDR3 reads CASSKGQWQPQHF. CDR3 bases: TGTGCCAGCAGCAAAGGACAGTGGCAGCCCCAGCATTTT.

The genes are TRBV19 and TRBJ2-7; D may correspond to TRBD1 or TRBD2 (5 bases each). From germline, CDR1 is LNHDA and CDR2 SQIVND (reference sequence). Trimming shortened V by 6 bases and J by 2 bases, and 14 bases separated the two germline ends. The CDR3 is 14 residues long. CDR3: CASSSGPDPYEQYF. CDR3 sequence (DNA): TGTGCCAGTAGCTCGGGGCCTGATCCCTACGAGCAGTACTTC.

Here the CDR3 reads CASSDRTAEETQYF. CDR3 DNA: TGCGCCAGCAGTGACAGGACAGCAGAAGAGACCCAGTACTTC. This chain joins TRBV10-2 and TRBJ2-5, with a tentative D call TRBD1 (6 bases). Germline-derived CDR1 and CDR2 are WSHSY and SAAADI. V shed 3 bases and J shed 3 bases, with 11 bases lying between them. The CDR3 extends over 14 amino acids.

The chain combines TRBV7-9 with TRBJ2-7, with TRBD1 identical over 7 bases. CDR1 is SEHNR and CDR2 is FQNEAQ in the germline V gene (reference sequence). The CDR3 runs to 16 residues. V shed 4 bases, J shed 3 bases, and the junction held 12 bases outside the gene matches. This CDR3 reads CASSSLLDRVDYEQYF. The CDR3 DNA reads TGTGCCAGCAGCTCCCTCCTAGACAGGGTTGACTACGAGCAGTACTTC.